This TCR beta chain was recorded in a study of cytomegalovirus exposure and HLA in healthy donors. Unmatched junction bases numbered 12, after V lost 5 bases and J lost 4 bases. Germline V gives CDR1 SGHRS, CDR2 YFSETQ. CDR3 size: 16 residues. PCR involved 60 Vbeta and 13 Jbeta primers. The assay was immunoSEQ multiplex PCR, and TCRdb's table has in-frame clones only and misses some. In the table there are about 98,000 clones, under 85% of which are singletons. The receptor's source is a man younger than 35 in good health and CMV-seropositive. This chain joins TRBV5-1 and TRBJ2-7; 10 nucleotides agree with TRBD1. Material: PBMCs. CDR3: CASRGADGDRGYEQYF. The CDR3 DNA sequence: TGCGCCAGCAGGGGCGCGGATGGGGACAGGGGATACGAGCAGTACTTC.